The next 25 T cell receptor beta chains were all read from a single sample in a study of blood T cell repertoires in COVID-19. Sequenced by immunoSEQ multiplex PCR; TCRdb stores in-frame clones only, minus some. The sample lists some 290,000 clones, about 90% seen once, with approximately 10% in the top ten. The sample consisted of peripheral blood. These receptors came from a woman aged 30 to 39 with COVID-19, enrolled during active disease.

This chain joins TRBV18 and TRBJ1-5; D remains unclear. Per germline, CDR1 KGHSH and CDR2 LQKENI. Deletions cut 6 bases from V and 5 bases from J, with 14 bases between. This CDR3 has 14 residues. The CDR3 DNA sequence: TGTGCCAGCTCCCGGCAGGTGCCGGATCAGCCCCAGCATTTT. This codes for CASSRQVPDQPQHF.

This CDR3 reads CASSLFGTSGSYTDTQYF. The CDR3 DNA reads TGTGCCAGCAGCTTATTCGGGACTAGCGGGTCGTACACAGATACGCAGTATTTT. The chain recombines TRBV7-3 with TRBJ2-3; 12 bases are a match to TRBD2. Per germline, CDR1 SGHTA and CDR2 FQGTGA. After removal of 2 bases from V and 2 bases from J, the junction contained 8 bases not matched to a gene. There are 18 residues in the CDR3. The full variable domain, rest sourced from reference TRBV7-3 and TRBJ2-3, is GAGVSQTPSNKVTEKGKYVELRCDPISGHTALYWYRQSLGQGPEFLIYFQGTGAADDSGLPNDRFFAVRPEGSVSTLKIQRTERGDSAVYLCASSLFGTSGSYTDTQYFGPGTRLTVL.

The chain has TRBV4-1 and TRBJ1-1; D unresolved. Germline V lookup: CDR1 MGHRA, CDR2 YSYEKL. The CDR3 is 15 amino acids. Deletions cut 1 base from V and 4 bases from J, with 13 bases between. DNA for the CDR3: TGCGCCAGCAGCCAAGTTGGAGGCGCCGGCACTGAAGCTTTCTTT. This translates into CASSQVGGAGTEAFF.

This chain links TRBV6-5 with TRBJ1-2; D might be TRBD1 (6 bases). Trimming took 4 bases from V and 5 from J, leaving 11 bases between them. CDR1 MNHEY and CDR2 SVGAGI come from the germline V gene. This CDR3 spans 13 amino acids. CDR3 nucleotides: TGTGCCAGCAGTTTAGGGGGGGATTATGGCTACACCTTC. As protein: CASSLGGDYGYTF.

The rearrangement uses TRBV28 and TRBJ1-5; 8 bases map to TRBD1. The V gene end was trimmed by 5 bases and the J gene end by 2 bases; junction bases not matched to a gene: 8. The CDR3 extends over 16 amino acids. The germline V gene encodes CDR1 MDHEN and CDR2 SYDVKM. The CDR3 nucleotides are TGTGCCAGCAGTCCCCGACAGGGGTCGGGCAATCAGCCCCAGCATTTT. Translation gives CASSPRQGSGNQPQHF.

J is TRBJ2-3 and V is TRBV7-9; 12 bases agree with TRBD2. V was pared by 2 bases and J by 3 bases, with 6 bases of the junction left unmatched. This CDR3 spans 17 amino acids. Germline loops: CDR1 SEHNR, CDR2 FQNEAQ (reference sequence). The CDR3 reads CASSLRTSGVITDTQYF. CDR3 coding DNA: TGTGCCAGCAGCTTAAGGACTAGCGGGGTAATTACAGATACGCAGTATTTT.

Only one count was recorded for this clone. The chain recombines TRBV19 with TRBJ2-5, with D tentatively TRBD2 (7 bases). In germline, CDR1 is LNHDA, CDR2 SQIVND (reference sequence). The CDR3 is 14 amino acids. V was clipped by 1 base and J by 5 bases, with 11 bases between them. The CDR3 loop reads CASSIVGGAETQYF. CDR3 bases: TGTGCCAGTAGTATAGTTGGGGGGGCCGAGACCCAGTACTTC.

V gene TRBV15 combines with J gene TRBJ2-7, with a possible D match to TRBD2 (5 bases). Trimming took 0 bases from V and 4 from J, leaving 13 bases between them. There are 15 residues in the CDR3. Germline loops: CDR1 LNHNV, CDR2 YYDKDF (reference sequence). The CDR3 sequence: CATSRDGSLIYEQYF. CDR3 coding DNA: TGTGCCACCAGCAGAGATGGGAGTCTGATATACGAGCAGTACTTC.

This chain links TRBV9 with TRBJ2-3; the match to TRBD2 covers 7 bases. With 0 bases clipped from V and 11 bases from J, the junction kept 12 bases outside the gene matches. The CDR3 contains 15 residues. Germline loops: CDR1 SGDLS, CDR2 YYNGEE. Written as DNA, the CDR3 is TGTGCCAGCAGCGTAGATGGCGGGAGCTACGAAGGGCAGTATTTT. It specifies CASSVDGGSYEGQYF.

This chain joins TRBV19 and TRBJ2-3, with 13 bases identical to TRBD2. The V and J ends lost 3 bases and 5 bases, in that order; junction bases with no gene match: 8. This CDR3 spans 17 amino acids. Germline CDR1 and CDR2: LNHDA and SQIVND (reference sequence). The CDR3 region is CASSILGTSGIGDTQYF. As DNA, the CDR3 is TGTGCCAGTAGTATTTTGGGGACTAGCGGGATCGGAGATACGCAGTATTTT.

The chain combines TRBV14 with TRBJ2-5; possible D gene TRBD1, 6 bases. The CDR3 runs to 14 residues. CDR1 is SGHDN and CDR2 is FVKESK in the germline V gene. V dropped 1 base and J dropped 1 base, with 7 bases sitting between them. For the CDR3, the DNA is TGTGCCAGCAGCCAAGCAGGGGTCCAAGAGACCCAGTACTTC. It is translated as CASSQAGVQETQYF.

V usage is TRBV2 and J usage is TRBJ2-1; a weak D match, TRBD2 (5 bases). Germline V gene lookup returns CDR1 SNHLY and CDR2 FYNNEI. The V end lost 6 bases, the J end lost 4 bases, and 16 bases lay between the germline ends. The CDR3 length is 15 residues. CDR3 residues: CASRSVRAVYNEQFF. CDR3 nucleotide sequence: TGTGCCAGCAGAAGCGTCAGAGCGGTTTACAATGAGCAGTTCTTC.

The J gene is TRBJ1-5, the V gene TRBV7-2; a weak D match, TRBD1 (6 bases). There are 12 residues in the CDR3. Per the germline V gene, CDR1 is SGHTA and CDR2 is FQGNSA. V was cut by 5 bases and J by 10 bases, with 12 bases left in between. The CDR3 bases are TGTGCCAGCAGCCCAGGGACACCCCCCCAGCATTTT. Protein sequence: CASSPGTPPQHF.

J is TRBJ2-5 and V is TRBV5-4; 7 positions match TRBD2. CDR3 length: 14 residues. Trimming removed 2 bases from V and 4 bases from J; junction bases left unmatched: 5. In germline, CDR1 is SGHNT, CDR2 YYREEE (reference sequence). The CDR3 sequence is CASSFSSGLETQYF. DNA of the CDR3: TGTGCCAGCAGCTTTTCTAGCGGCCTAGAGACCCAGTACTTC.

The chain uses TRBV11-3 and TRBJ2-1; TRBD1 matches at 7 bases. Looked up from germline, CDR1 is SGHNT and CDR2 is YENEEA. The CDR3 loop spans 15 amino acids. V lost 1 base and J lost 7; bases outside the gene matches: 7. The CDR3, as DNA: TGTGCCAGCAGCTTAGCCGACAGGGCGTCTAATGAGCAGTTCTTC. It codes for CASSLADRASNEQFF.

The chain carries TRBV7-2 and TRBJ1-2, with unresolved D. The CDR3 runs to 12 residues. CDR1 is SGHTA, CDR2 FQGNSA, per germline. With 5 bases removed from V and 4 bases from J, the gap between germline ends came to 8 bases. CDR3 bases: TGTGCCAGCAGCCCGAGAGTCTATGGCTACACCTTC. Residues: CASSPRVYGYTF.

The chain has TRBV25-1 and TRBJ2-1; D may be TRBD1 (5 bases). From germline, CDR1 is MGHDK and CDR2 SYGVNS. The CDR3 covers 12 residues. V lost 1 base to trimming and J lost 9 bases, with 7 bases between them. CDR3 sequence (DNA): TGTGCCAGCAGTGAATGGGGCCCTGAGCAGTTCTTC. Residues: CASSEWGPEQFF.

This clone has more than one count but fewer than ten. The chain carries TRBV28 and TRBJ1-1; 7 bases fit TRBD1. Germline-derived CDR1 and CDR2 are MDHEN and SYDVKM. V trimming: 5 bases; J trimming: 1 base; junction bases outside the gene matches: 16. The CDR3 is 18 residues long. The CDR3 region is CASSPRTGLALGNTEAFF. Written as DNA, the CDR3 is TGTGCCAGCAGTCCACGGACAGGTCTCGCTTTAGGGAACACTGAAGCTTTCTTT.

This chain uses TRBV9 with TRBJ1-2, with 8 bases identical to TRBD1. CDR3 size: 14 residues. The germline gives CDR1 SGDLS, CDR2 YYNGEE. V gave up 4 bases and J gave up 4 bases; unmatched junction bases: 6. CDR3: CASSPRGTGYGYTF. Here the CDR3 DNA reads TGTGCCAGCAGCCCGAGGGGGACAGGCTATGGCTACACCTTC. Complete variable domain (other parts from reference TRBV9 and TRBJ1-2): DSGVTQTPKHLITATGQRVTLRCSPRSGDLSVYWYQQSLDQGLQFLIQYYNGEERAKGNILERFSAQQFPDLHSELNLSSLELGDSALYFCASSPRGTGYGYTFGSGTRLTVV.

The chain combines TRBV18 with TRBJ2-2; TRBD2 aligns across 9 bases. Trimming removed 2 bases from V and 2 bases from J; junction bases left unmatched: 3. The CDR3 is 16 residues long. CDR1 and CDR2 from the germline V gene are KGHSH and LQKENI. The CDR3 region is CASSPVTSGNTGELFF. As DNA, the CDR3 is TGTGCCAGCTCACCAGTGACTAGCGGAAACACCGGGGAGCTGTTTTTT. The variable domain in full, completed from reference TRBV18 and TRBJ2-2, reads NAGVMQNPRHLVRRRGQEARLRCSPMKGHSHVYWYRQLPEEGLKFMVYLQKENIIDESGMPKERFSAEFPKEGPSILRIQQVVRGDSAAYFCASSPVTSGNTGELFFGEGSRLTVL.

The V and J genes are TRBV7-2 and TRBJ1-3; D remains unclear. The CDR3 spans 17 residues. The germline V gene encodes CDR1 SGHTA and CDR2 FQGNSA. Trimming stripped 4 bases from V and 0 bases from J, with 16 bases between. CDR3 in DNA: TGTGCCAGCAGCTCCCCAGGAACGATTATCTCTGGAAACACCATATATTTT. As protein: CASSSPGTIISGNTIYF.

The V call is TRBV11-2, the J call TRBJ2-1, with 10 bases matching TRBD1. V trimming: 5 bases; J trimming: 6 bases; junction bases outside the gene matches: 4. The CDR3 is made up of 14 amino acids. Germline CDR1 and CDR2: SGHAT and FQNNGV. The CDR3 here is CASSIWTGGNEQFF. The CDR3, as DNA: TGTGCCAGCAGCATTTGGACAGGGGGCAATGAGCAGTTCTTC.

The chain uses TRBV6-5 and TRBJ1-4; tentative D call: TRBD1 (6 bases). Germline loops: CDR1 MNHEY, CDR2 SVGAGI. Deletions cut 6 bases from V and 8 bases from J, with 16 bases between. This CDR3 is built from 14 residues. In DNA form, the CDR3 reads TGTGCCAGCAGCTATTCGGACAGCCGCGAAAAACTGTTTTTT. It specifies CASSYSDSREKLFF.

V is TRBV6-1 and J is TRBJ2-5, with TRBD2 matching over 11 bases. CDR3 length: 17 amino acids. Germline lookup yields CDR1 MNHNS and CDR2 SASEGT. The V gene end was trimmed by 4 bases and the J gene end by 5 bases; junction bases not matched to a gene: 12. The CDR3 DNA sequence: TGTGCCAGCAGTGTACTTAATAGCGGGAGGGCCAGGGAGACCCAGTACTTC. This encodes CASSVLNSGRARETQYF.

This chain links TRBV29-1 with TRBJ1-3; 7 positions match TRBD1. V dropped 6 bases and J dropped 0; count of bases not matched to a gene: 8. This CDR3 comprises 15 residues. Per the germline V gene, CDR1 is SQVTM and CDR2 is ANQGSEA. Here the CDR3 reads CSVSRQGSSGNTIYF. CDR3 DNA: TGCAGCGTATCCCGACAGGGAAGCTCTGGAAACACCATATATTTT.